What follows are 24 T cell receptor beta chains derived from one specimen sequenced in a study of T cells in Graves' hyperthyroidism and ophthalmopathy. RNA transcripts served as the template for amplifying TCR beta CDR3 regions. In the first-round RT-PCR of the TCR CDR3, the HTBI primer set was used. A single record per CDR3 protein comes from TCRdb applying MiXCR to the multiplex PCR reads. Here the sample spans approximately 640,000 distinct CDR3 sequences, about 16% being singletons. The sequencing sample was made of blood. These receptor sequences come from a woman in her twenties or thirties with Graves' hyperthyroidism.

At least ten counts were recorded for this clonotype. CDR3 bases: TGTGCCAGCAGCCCGGACAGCTCTGGAAACACCATATATTTT. Its translation: CASSPDSSGNTIYF. The chain is built from TRBV3-1 and TRBJ1-3, with D possibly matching TRBD1 (6 bases). Germline CDR1 is LGHDT and CDR2 is YNNKEL (reference sequence). This CDR3 spans 14 amino acids. V was cut by 4 bases and J by 0 bases, with 7 bases left in between. Complete variable domain (other parts from reference TRBV3-1 and TRBJ1-3): DTAVSQTPKYLVTQMGNDKSIKCEQNLGHDTMYWYKQDSKKFLKIMFSYNNKELIINETVPNRFSPKSPDKAHLNLHINSLELGDSAVYFCASSPDSSGNTIYFGEGSWLTVV.

The chain links TRBV7-6 to TRBJ2-3; 10 positions match TRBD2. Germline trimming cut 5 bases from V and 6 bases from J; bases unmatched to any gene: 5. Germline V gene lookup returns CDR1 SGHVS and CDR2 FNYEAQ. The CDR3 totals 14 residues. The CDR3 protein is CASSDSGRDDTQYF. The DNA for the CDR3 is TGTGCCAGCAGCGACAGCGGGAGGGACGATACGCAGTATTTT.

This clonotype was picked up many times. The gene calls are TRBV3-1 and TRBJ2-7; TRBD1 aligns across 8 bases. CDR3 size: 16 residues. Germline CDR1 and CDR2: LGHDT and YNNKEL (reference sequence). V lost 0 bases, J lost 2 bases, and 6 bases stayed unmatched. This CDR3 reads CASSQERDRPTYEQYF. DNA for the CDR3: TGTGCCAGCAGCCAAGAGAGGGACAGGCCGACCTACGAGCAGTACTTC.

This clonotype showed up many times. The chain combines TRBV2 with TRBJ2-2; the D gene is possibly TRBD1 (6 bases). V lost 7 bases to trimming and J lost 10 bases, with 16 bases between them. The CDR3 extends over 13 amino acids. Germline CDR1 SNHLY, CDR2 FYNNEI. The CDR3 sequence: CASKVRQDQELFF. CDR3 nucleotide sequence: TGTGCCAGCAAGGTCCGACAGGATCAGGAGCTGTTTTTT.

This clonotype was picked up many times. The gene calls are TRBV7-9 and TRBJ1-1; 7 bases map to TRBD1. The V and J ends lost 4 bases and 2 bases, in that order; junction bases with no gene match: 7. Per the germline V gene, CDR1 is SEHNR and CDR2 is FQNEAQ (reference sequence). The CDR3 runs to 15 residues. CDR3 sequence (DNA): TGTGCCAGCAGCTCTTGGGACAGTCCAAACACTGAAGCTTTCTTT. Encoded protein: CASSSWDSPNTEAFF. Drawing the rest from reference TRBV7-9 and TRBJ1-1, the complete variable domain is DTGVSQNPRHKITKRGQNVTFRCDPISEHNRLYWYRQTLGQGPEFLTYFQNEAQLEKSRLLSDRFSAERPKGSFSTLEIQRTEQGDSAMYLCASSSWDSPNTEAFFGQGTRLTVV.

This rearrangement joins TRBV5-1 to TRBJ2-4; 10 bases map to TRBD1. The V gene end was trimmed by 4 bases and the J gene end by 7 bases; junction bases not matched to a gene: 11. Germline CDR1 is SGHRS and CDR2 is YFSETQ. This CDR3 has 16 amino acids. The CDR3 DNA is TGCGCCAGCAGCGCCGGTGACAGGGGGCAGGTCAACATTCAGTACTTC. Amino acid sequence: CASSAGDRGQVNIQYF.

The chain is built from TRBV6-2 or TRBV6-3 and TRBJ2-2; TRBD1 matches at 7 bases. This CDR3 has 15 amino acids. Trimming cost V 2 bases and J 2 bases; bases outside gene matches: 2. The germline gives CDR1 MNHEY, CDR2 SVGEGT. The CDR3 coding sequence is TGTGCCAGCAGTTACGGGACAGATAACACCGGGGAGCTGTTTTTT. Translated, it gives CASSYGTDNTGELFF.

This clonotype has at least ten counts. V usage is TRBV11-3 and J usage is TRBJ2-1, with 12 bases matching TRBD2. The CDR3 contains 16 residues. CDR1 SGHNT and CDR2 YENEEA come from the germline V gene. Germline trimming cut 2 bases from V and 6 bases from J; bases unmatched to any gene: 5. The CDR3: CASSLRLAGVPNEQFF. In nucleotides, the CDR3 is TGTGCCAGCAGCTTACGACTAGCGGGAGTTCCCAATGAGCAGTTCTTC.

This clonotype appeared many times. CDR3: CASSLREGAGANVLTF. Written as DNA, the CDR3 is TGCGCCAGCAGCCTAAGGGAGGGCGCTGGGGCCAACGTCCTGACTTTC. The rearrangement uses TRBV5-1 and TRBJ2-6; 7 bases align to TRBD2. After removal of 4 bases from V and 2 bases from J, the junction contained 6 bases not matched to a gene. The germline gives CDR1 SGHRS, CDR2 YFSETQ. This CDR3 is built from 16 residues.

This clonotype was seen many times. The genes are TRBV28 and TRBJ2-7; the match to TRBD2 covers 11 bases. The V and J ends lost 4 bases and 4 bases, in that order; junction bases with no gene match: 9. The CDR3 is 16 amino acids. The germline V gene has CDR1 MDHEN and CDR2 SYDVKM. The CDR3, as DNA: TGTGCCAGCAGTTCAGCACTAGCGGGAGCGAGGTACGAGCAGTACTTC. Protein sequence: CASSSALAGARYEQYF.

The chain combines TRBV19 with TRBJ1-1; D may be TRBD1 (5 bases). CDR3 length: 14 residues. The germline CDR1 and CDR2 sequences are LNHDA and SQIVND (reference sequence). V shed 1 base and J shed 0 bases, with 6 bases lying between them. CDR3 nucleotide sequence: TGTGCCAGTAGTATAGGGGGGATGAACACTGAAGCTTTCTTT. Translating gives CASSIGGMNTEAFF.

This clonotype was seen only a few times. CDR3 region: CASSIRLESYNEQFF. The DNA of the CDR3 is TGTGCCAGTAGTATCCGACTAGAGTCCTACAATGAGCAGTTCTTC. The chain uses TRBV19 and TRBJ2-1, with D possibly being TRBD2 (6 bases). Per the germline V gene, CDR1 is LNHDA and CDR2 is SQIVND (reference sequence). Trimming pared 3 bases from V and 1 base from J, leaving 10 bases between. This CDR3 contains 15 residues. Full variable domain (missing parts from reference TRBV19 and TRBJ2-1): DGGITQSPKYLFRKEGQNVTLSCEQNLNHDAMYWYRQDPGQGLRLIYYSQIVNDFQKGDIAEGYSVSREKKESFPLTVTSAQKNPTAFYLCASSIRLESYNEQFFGPGTRLTVL.

This clonotype has at least ten counts. The chain employs TRBV4-1 and TRBJ2-3; 15 nucleotides line up with TRBD2. The length of the CDR3 is 18 residues. The ends lost 8 bases at V and 2 bases at J; junction bases unmatched: 11. Per the germline V gene, CDR1 is MGHRA and CDR2 is YSYEKL. CDR3 residues: CASPAGTSGRIPTDTQYF. CDR3 in DNA: TGCGCCAGCCCAGCAGGGACTAGCGGGAGGATACCCACAGATACGCAGTATTTT.

This clonotype was found many times. The J gene is TRBJ2-3, the V gene TRBV20-1; perhaps D is TRBD1 or TRBD2 (5 bases each). The germline gives CDR1 DFQATT, CDR2 SNEGSKA (reference sequence). V gave up 6 bases and J gave up 2 bases, with 12 bases separating them. There are 13 residues in the CDR3. DNA for the CDR3: TGCAGTGCCCCGGGACGACTCACAGATACGCAGTATTTT. This gives the protein CSAPGRLTDTQYF.

This chain uses TRBV12-3 or TRBV12-4 with TRBJ2-1; TRBD2 agrees at 13 bases. The length of the CDR3 is 18 residues. V lost 1 base, J lost 4 bases, and 7 bases stayed unmatched. CDR3 bases: TGTGCCAGCAGTTTAGGGACTAGCGGGAGTAGGGGGTACAATGAGCAGTTCTTC. Protein: CASSLGTSGSRGYNEQFF.

This clonotype was seen at least ten times. The chain carries TRBV11-2 and TRBJ2-7; TRBD2 agrees at 9 bases. This CDR3 has 16 residues. After removal of 1 base from V and 0 bases from J, the junction contained 4 bases not matched to a gene. Per the germline V gene, CDR1 is SGHAT and CDR2 is FQNNGV. CDR3 nucleotide sequence: TGTGCCAGCAGCTTAGGGCGCGGGAGGGCCTCCTACGAGCAGTACTTC. Translated: CASSLGRGRASYEQYF.

This clonotype has just a few counts. V gene TRBV14 combines with J gene TRBJ2-2; 7 bases align to TRBD2. V lost 9 bases to trimming and J lost 3 bases; unmatched junction nucleotides: 13. The CDR3 sequence is 16 residues long. The V gene's germline CDR1 is SGHDN and CDR2 FVKESK. The CDR3 region is CASNDSPSGYTGELFF. The CDR3 DNA reads TGTGCCAGTAACGACTCGCCTAGCGGCTACACCGGGGAGCTGTTTTTT.

This clonotype was detected a few times. The gene calls are TRBV20-1 and TRBJ2-5, with 9 bases that match TRBD2. The CDR3 has 15 residues. Germline V CDR1 and CDR2: DFQATT, SNEGSKA (reference sequence). V gave up 3 bases and J gave up 4 bases; unmatched junction bases: 9. This CDR3 is CSASRVAGVGETQYF. CDR3 DNA sequence: TGCAGTGCTAGCCGGGTAGCGGGGGTGGGAGAGACCCAGTACTTC.

This clonotype was observed at least ten times. This chain links TRBV3-1 with TRBJ2-1, with TRBD1 identical over 8 bases. Germline CDR1 and CDR2: LGHDT and YNNKEL (reference sequence). J lost 8 bases, V lost 0 bases, and 15 bases had no gene match. CDR3 size: 18 residues. CDR3 coding DNA: TGTGCCAGCAGCCAAGATTGGGTCCCAGGGGGCAGGATCCATGAGCAGTTCTTC. The encoded protein is CASSQDWVPGGRIHEQFF.

This chain links TRBV20-1 with TRBJ2-2, with TRBD2 matching 9 bases. This CDR3 region has 16 residues. Germline lookup yields CDR1 DFQATT and CDR2 SNEGSKA (reference sequence). After removal of 0 bases from V and 2 bases from J, the junction contained 4 bases not matched to a gene. The CDR3 region is CSARDRLAVNTGELFF. The CDR3 DNA reads as TGCAGTGCTAGAGATCGACTAGCGGTTAACACCGGGGAGCTGTTTTTT.

This clonotype appeared many times. The chain couples TRBV29-1 to TRBJ2-5; D is ambiguous. Trimming took off 6 bases at V and 5 bases at J, with 16 bases between the two ends. The germline V gene encodes CDR1 SQVTM and CDR2 ANQGSEA. This CDR3 contains 13 residues. This CDR3 reads CSVESDRRETQYF. The CDR3 nucleotides read TGCAGCGTCGAATCAGACCGTCGGGAGACCCAGTACTTC.

A single count supports this clonotype. No conserved phenylalanine or tryptophan is present at the end of the CDR3, so a read error is the likely explanation. The genes are TRBV6-2 or TRBV6-3 and TRBJ2-5; D gene ambiguous. The V gene's germline CDR1 is MNHEY and CDR2 SVGEGT. The germline V and J ends were trimmed by 2 bases and 1 base, with 11 bases remaining between them. There are 15 residues in the CDR3. This CDR3 reads CASSYTVAFQETQYS. CDR3 in DNA: TGTGCCAGCAGTTACACTGTCGCCTTCCAAGAGACCCAGTACTCC.

The sample holds many counts of this clonotype. V and J are TRBV3-1 and TRBJ1-2, with 7 bases lining up with TRBD1. CDR3 length: 14 amino acids. The germline CDR1 and CDR2 sequences are LGHDT and YNNKEL (reference sequence). V gave up 6 bases and J gave up 0 bases; unmatched junction bases: 4. The CDR3 DNA sequence: TGTGCCAGCAGTCCCGGGACAGCTAACTATGGCTACACCTTC. Its protein is CASSPGTANYGYTF.

This clonotype was seen only a few times. This chain links TRBV15 with TRBJ2-2; tentatively, D is TRBD1 (5 bases). V was trimmed by 3 bases and J by 1 base, leaving 12 bases between them. There are 16 residues in the CDR3. Germline CDR1 LNHNV, CDR2 YYDKDF (reference sequence). This CDR3 reads CATSSPRRGNTGELFF. CDR3 coding DNA: TGTGCCACCAGCAGCCCACGAAGGGGGAACACCGGGGAGCTGTTTTTT.